This T cell receptor (beta chain) appears in the sequencing data of a study of molecular identifiers for immune sequencing clone quantification. As for the study in general: Replicates split RNA from about 20,000 or 100,000 naive CD8 cells five ways, and the researchers sequenced four portions.

TCRdb passed the PCR reads through MiXCR, listing each CDR3 protein once. Here the sample spans over 600,000 distinct CDR3 sequences, approximately 20% being singletons. The clonotype originates from a human donor in good health. Some libraries in this study had Jurkat cell RNA spiked in. The sample consisted of naive CD8+ T cells from blood, with Jurkat cell RNA spiked in. Stated subset: FACS-sorted CD8+CD4-CCR7+CD45RA+ naive T cells.

The CDR3 DNA reads TGCGCCAGCACCTGGGGGGGCTACAATGAGCAGTTCTTC. As protein: CASTWGGYNEQFF. This chain joins TRBV5-1 and TRBJ2-1; 7 bases match TRBD2. This CDR3 has 13 amino acids. The ends lost 6 bases at V and 3 bases at J; junction bases unmatched: 3. Germline CDR1 reads SGHRS; CDR2 reads YFSETQ.